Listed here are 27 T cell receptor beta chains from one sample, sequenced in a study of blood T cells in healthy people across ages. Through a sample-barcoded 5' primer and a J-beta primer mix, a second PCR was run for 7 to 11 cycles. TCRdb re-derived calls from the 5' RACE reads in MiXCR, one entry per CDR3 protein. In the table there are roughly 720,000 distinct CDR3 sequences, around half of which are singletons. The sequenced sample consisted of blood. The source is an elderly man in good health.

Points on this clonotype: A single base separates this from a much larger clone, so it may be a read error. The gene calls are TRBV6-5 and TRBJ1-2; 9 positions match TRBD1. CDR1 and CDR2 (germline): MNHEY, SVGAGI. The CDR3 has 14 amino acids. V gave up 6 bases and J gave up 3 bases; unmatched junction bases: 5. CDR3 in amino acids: CASRPTGGDYGYTF. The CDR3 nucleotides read TGTGCCAGCAGGCCTACAGGGGGCGACTATGGCTACACCTTC.

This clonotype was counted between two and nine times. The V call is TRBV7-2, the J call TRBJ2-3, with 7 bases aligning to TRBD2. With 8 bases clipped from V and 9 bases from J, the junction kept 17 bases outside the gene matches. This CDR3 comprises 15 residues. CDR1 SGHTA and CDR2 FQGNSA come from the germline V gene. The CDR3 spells CASRPGAGNYITQYF. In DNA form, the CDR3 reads TGTGCCAGCCGGCCGGGAGCGGGGAACTATATAACGCAGTATTTT.

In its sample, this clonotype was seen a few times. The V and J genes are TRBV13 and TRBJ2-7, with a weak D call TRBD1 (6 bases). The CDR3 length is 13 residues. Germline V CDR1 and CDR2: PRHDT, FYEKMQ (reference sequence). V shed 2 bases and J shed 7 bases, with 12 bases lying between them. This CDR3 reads CASSLRRQGEQYF. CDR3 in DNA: TGTGCCAGCAGCTTACGTCGCCAGGGGGAGCAGTACTTC.

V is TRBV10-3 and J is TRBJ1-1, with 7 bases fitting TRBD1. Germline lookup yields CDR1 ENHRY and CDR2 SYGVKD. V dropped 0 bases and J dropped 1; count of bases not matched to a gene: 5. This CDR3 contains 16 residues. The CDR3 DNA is TGTGCCATCAGTGAGTCAACAGGGGTGGCGAACACTGAAGCTTTCTTT. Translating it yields CAISESTGVANTEAFF.

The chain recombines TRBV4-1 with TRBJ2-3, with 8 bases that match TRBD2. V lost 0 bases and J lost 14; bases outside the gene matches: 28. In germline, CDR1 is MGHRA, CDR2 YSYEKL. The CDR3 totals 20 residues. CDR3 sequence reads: CASSQDIGGSGAVGHRYAYF. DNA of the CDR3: TGCGCCAGCAGCCAAGATATCGGGGGTAGCGGGGCCGTGGGGCACAGATACGCGTATTTT.

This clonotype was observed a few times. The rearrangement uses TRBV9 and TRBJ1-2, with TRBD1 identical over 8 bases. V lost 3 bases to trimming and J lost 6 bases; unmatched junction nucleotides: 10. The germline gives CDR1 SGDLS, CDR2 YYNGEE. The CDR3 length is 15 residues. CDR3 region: CASSEETGVSDGYTF. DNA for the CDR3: TGTGCCAGCAGCGAGGAGACAGGGGTTAGCGATGGCTACACCTTC.

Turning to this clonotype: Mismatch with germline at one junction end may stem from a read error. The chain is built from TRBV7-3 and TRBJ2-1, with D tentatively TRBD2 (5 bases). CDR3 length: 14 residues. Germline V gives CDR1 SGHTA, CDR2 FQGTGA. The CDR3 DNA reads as TGTGCCAGCAGCCCCTCTAGCAGAGACAATGAACAGTTCTTC. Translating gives CASSPSSRDNEQFF.

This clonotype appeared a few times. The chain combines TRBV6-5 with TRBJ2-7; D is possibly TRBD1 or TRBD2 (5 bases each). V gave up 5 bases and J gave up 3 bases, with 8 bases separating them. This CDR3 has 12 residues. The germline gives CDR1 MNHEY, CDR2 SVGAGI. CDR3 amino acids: CASSRDRYEQYF. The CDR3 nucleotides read TGTGCCAGCAGTCGGGACCGCTACGAGCAGTACTTC.

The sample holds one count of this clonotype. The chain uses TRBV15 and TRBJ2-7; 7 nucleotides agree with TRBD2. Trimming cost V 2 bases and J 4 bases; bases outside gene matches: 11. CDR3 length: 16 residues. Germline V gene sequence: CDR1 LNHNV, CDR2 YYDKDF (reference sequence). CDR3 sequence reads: CATSRIAGGPGYEQYF. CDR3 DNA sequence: TGTGCCACCAGCAGAATAGCGGGTGGGCCAGGTTACGAGCAGTACTTC.

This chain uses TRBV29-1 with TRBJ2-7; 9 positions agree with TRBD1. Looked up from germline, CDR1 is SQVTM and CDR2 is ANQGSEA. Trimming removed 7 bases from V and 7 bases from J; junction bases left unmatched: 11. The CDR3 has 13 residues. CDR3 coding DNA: TGCAGCGCCCCGGGACAGGGACCAAATGAGCAGTACTTC. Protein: CSAPGQGPNEQYF.

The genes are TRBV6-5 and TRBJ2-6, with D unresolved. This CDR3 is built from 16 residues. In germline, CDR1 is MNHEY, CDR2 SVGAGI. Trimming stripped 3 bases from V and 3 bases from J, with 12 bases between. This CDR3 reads CASSYSILGGANVLTF. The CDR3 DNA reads TGTGCCAGCAGTTATTCAATCCTTGGTGGGGCCAACGTCCTGACTTTC.

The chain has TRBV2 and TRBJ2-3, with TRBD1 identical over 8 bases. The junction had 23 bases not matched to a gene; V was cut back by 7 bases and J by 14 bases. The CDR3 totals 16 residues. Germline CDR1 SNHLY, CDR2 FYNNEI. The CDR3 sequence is CASTYDRGGVGLYAYF. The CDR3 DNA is TGTGCCAGCACCTATGACAGGGGAGGAGTCGGATTATACGCGTATTTT. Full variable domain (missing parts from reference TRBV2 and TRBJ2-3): EPEVTQTPSHQVTQMGQEVILRCVPISNHLYFYWYRQILGQKVEFLVSFYNNEISEKSEIFDDQFSVERPDGSNFTLKIRSTKLEDSAMYFCASTYDRGGVGLYAYFGPGTRLTVL.

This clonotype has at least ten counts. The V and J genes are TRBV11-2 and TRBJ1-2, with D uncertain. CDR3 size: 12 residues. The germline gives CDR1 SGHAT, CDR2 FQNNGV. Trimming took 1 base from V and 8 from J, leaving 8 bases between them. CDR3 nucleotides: TGTGCCAGCAGCTTAGCGTCGTGGGGCTACACCTTC. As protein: CASSLASWGYTF.

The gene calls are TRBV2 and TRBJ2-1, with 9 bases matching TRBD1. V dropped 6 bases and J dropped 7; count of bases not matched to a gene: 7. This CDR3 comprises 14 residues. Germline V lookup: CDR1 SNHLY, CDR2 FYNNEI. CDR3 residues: CASRKQGAENEQFF. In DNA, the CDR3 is TGTGCCAGCAGGAAACAGGGGGCTGAGAATGAGCAGTTCTTC.

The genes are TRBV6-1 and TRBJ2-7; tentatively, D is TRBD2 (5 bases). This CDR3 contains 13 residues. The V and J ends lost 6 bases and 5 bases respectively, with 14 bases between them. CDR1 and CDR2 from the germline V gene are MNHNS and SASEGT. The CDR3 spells CASRATGSDEQYF. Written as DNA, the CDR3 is TGTGCCAGCAGGGCCACGGGGTCCGACGAGCAGTACTTC.

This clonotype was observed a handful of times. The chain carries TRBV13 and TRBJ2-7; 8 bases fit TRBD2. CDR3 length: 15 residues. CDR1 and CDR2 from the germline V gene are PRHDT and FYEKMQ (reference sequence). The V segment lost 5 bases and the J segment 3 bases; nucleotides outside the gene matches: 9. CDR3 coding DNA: TGTGCCAGCAGCAGCGACCGGGAGGGATTCTACGAGCAGTACTTC. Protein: CASSSDREGFYEQYF.

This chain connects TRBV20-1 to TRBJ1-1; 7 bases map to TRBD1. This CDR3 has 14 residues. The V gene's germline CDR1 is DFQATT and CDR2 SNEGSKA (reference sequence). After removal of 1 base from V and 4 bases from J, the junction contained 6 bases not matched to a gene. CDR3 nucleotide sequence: TGCAGTGCTAGAGGTCGACAGGGATTCACTGAAGCTTTCTTT. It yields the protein CSARGRQGFTEAFF.

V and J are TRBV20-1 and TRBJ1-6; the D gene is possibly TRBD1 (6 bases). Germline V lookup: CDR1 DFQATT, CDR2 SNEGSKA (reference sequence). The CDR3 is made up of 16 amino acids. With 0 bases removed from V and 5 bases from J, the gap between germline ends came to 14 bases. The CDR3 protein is CSARDHLQGNNSPLHF. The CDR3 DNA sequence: TGCAGTGCTAGAGACCATCTACAGGGTAATAATTCACCCCTCCACTTT.

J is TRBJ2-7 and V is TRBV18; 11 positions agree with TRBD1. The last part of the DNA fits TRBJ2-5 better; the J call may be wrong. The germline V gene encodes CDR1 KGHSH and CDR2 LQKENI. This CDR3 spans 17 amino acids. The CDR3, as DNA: TGTGCCAGCTCACAGAGAAGGACAGGGGGCCATCGGGAGACCCAGTACTTC. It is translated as CASSQRRTGGHRETQYF.

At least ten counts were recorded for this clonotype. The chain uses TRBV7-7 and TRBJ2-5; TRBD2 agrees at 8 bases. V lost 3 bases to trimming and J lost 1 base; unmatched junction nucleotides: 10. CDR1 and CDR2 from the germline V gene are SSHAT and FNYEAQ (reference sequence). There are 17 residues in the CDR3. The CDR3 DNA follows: TGTGCCAGCAGCTTGGGAGCGGGGGCGAAGGGCCAAGAGACCCAGTACTTC. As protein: CASSLGAGAKGQETQYF.

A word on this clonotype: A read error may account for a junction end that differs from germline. The DNA for the CDR3 is TGTGCCGTCAGTGAGGGAGGGGCTCCTCCCGAGCAGTACTTC. Its protein product is CAVSEGGAPPEQYF. The chain couples TRBV10-3 to TRBJ2-7, with 7 nucleotides matching TRBD2. The germline V gene encodes CDR1 ENHRY and CDR2 SYGVKD. This CDR3 has 14 residues.

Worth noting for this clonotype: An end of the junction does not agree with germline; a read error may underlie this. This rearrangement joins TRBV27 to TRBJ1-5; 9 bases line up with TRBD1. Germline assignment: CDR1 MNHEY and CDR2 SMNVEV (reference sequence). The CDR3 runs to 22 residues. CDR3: CASSPFPLSDRGVPWGNRPQHF. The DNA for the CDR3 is TGTGCCAGCAGCCCATTTCCCCTCTCGGACAGGGGAGTCCCGTGGGGCAATCGGCCCCAGCATTTT.

The CDR3 nucleotides read TGTGCCAGCAGACGGACAAGACAAGAGACCCAGTACTTC. Encoded protein: CASRRTRQETQYF. The rearrangement uses TRBV7-2 and TRBJ2-5; D is perhaps TRBD1 (5 bases). Germline V gene lookup returns CDR1 SGHTA and CDR2 FQGNSA. Trimming cost V 6 bases and J 2 bases, with 10 bases left between them. CDR3 size: 13 residues.

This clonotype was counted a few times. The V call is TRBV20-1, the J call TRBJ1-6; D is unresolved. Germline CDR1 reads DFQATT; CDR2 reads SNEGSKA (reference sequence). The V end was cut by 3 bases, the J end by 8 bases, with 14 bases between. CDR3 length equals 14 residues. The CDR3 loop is CSASGVAGDSPLHF. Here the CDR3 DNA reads TGCAGTGCTAGCGGGGTAGCCGGTGATTCACCCCTCCACTTT.

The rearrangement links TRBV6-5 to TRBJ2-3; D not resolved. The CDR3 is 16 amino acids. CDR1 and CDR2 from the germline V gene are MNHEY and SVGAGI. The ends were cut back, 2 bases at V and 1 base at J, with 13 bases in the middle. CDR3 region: CASSYIRAARTDTQYF. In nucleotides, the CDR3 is TGTGCCAGCAGTTACATCCGGGCCGCTCGCACAGATACGCAGTATTTT.

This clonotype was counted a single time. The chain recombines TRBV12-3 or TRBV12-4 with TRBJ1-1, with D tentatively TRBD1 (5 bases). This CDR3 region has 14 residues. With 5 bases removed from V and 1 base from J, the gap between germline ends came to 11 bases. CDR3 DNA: TGTGCCAGCAGTCCCCTTCAGGGGAACACTGAAGCTTTCTTT. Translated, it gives CASSPLQGNTEAFF.

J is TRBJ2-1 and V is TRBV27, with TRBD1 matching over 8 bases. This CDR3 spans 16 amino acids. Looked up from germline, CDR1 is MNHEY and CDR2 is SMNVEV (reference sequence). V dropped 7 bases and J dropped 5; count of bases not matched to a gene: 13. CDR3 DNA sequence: TGTGCCAGCAACCCCGGGACAGGCCTACCTCACAATGAGCAGTTCTTC. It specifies CASNPGTGLPHNEQFF.